This TCR beta chain is drawn from a study of CDR3 diversity in severe acne. Germline CDR1 LNHNV, CDR2 YYDKDF (reference sequence). This CDR3 has 13 amino acids. TCRdb passed the PCR reads through MiXCR, listing each CDR3 protein once. The sample has about 98,000 distinct CDR3 sequences; roughly half are singletons. The TCR was taken from a male donor with acne. The specimen was blood. The V and J genes are TRBV15 and TRBJ2-5; D possibly uses TRBD1 or TRBD2 (5 bases each). The J call is uncertain, as TRBJ2-7 better fits the DNA end. The CDR3 sequence: CATAPGRNYEQYF. The DNA for the CDR3 is TGTGCCACCGCTCCGGGACGGAATTACGAGCAGTACTTC.